A single sample gave rise to the 14 T cell receptor beta chains below, sequenced in a study of shared clonotypes between healthy human individuals. Sequenced by immunoSEQ multiplex PCR; TCRdb stores in-frame clones only, minus some. The sample includes about 1,500,000 clones, around 95% seen only once; the top ten take approximately 1%. Sequencing was carried out using naive CD4+ T cells sorted from blood. Sample subset: CD45RA+ positively selected. These receptors all come from a man aged 30 to 45 in good health.

On this clone itself: This specimen includes other DNA sequences encoding the same CDR3. V gene TRBV5-1 combines with J gene TRBJ2-7; weak D call: TRBD2 (5 bases). Germline CDR1 SGHRS, CDR2 YFSETQ. V lost 3 bases and J lost 1, with 14 bases in between. CDR3 length equals 15 residues. CDR3 DNA sequence: TGCGCCAGCAGCTGGGGAACCAGCGGATCCTACGAGCAGTACTTC. Amino acids: CASSWGTSGSYEQYF.

The chain recombines TRBV9 with TRBJ2-3, with D possibly TRBD2 on 5 matching bases. V shed 4 bases and J shed 2 bases, with 20 bases lying between them. Germline CDR1 reads SGDLS; CDR2 reads YYNGEE. This CDR3 is built from 17 residues. CDR3 in amino acids: CASSPPTGSPHTDTQYF. The CDR3 DNA reads as TGTGCCAGCAGCCCCCCTACGGGGTCCCCCCACACAGATACGCAGTATTTT.

In the case of this clone: Other DNA sequences of this sample code for an identical CDR3. The CDR3 DNA reads as TGCAGCGTCCGAGACAATGAGCAGTTCTTC. The encoded protein is CSVRDNEQFF. V usage is TRBV29-1 and J usage is TRBJ2-1, with D unresolved. In germline, CDR1 is SQVTM, CDR2 ANQGSEA. The CDR3 contains 10 residues. Trimming took 6 bases from V and 5 from J, leaving 5 bases between them.

The V call is TRBV6-5, the J call TRBJ2-3, with 7 positions matching TRBD2. The V gene's germline CDR1 is MNHEY and CDR2 SVGAGI. The trim removed 6 bases at V and 5 bases at J, leaving 11 bases unmatched. The CDR3 extends over 15 amino acids. In DNA form, the CDR3 reads TGTGCCAGCAGCCTCGACGGGGGAGGGAGAGATACGCAGTATTTT. This encodes CASSLDGGGRDTQYF.

Only one count was recorded for this clone. The chain carries TRBV19 and TRBJ2-2; D could derive from TRBD1 or TRBD2 (5 bases each). This CDR3 has 16 residues. V gave up 3 bases and J gave up 1 base, with 12 bases separating them. Germline assignment: CDR1 LNHDA and CDR2 SQIVND (reference sequence). This CDR3 is CASSIYGTQNTGELFF. CDR3 DNA: TGTGCCAGTAGTATTTATGGGACCCAGAACACCGGGGAGCTGTTTTTT.

The chain has TRBV19 and TRBJ2-1; 7 bases are shared with TRBD2. Germline values: CDR1 LNHDA, CDR2 SQIVND (reference sequence). The CDR3 is made up of 14 amino acids. Trimming cost V 2 bases and J 8 bases; bases outside gene matches: 6. Here the CDR3 DNA reads TGTGCCAGTAGTATACGTTCCGGACTAGATGAGCAGTTCTTC. It codes for CASSIRSGLDEQFF. The complete variable domain, with remaining parts taken from reference TRBV19 and TRBJ2-1, reads DGGITQSPKYLFRKEGQNVTLSCEQNLNHDAMYWYRQDPGQGLRLIYYSQIVNDFQKGDIAEGYSVSREKKESFPLTVTSAQKNPTAFYLCASSIRSGLDEQFFGPGTRLTVL.

The gene calls are TRBV10-2 and TRBJ2-2; TRBD2 is a possible D gene (5 bases). This CDR3 is 13 amino acids long. Deletions cut 5 bases from V and 4 bases from J, with 8 bases between. Germline V gives CDR1 WSHSY, CDR2 SAAADI. The CDR3 region is CASSNGGTGELFF. DNA for the CDR3: TGCGCCAGCAGTAACGGAGGCACCGGGGAGCTGTTTTTT.

The J gene is TRBJ2-2, the V gene TRBV6-1; weak D call: TRBD2 (5 bases). The CDR3 length is 12 residues. Trimming left V 7 bases short and J 5 bases short, with 8 bases between. Germline V gives CDR1 MNHNS, CDR2 SASEGT. CDR3 sequence: CASNPGTGELFF. CDR3 DNA: TGTGCCAGCAACCCGGGAACCGGGGAGCTGTTTTTT.

The V gene is TRBV11-2, the J gene TRBJ2-7; the match to TRBD2 covers 7 bases. In germline, CDR1 is SGHAT, CDR2 FQNNGV. V lost 2 bases, J lost 4 bases, and 8 bases stayed unmatched. This CDR3 has 15 amino acids. The CDR3 DNA follows: TGTGCCAGCAGCTTAAGACTCGCGGGAGTGTACGAGCAGTACTTC. This codes for CASSLRLAGVYEQYF.

This rearrangement joins TRBV25-1 to TRBJ2-1; D ambiguous. This CDR3 has 12 amino acids. CDR1 and CDR2 (germline): MGHDK, SYGVNS. V was clipped by 2 bases and J by 10 bases, with 9 bases between them. CDR3 nucleotide sequence: TGTGCCAGCAGTGAAGTCTCGGTAGAGCAGTTCTTC. This codes for CASSEVSVEQFF.

This rearrangement joins TRBV10-3 to TRBJ1-1, with D perhaps TRBD1 (6 bases). The CDR3 length is 15 residues. Trimming took 6 bases from V and 1 from J, leaving 15 bases between them. CDR1 and CDR2 (germline): ENHRY, SYGVKD. In DNA form, the CDR3 reads TGTGCCATCAGGGACAGCCGAGCTCCGAACACTGAAGCTTTCTTT. Translated: CAIRDSRAPNTEAFF.

The chain's CDR3 is CAITLGPGTLGFF. The CDR3 bases are TGTGCCATCACCCTCGGGCCCGGGACCCTTGGGTTCTTC. The chain carries TRBV10-3 and TRBJ2-1; D is tentatively TRBD1 or TRBD2 (5 bases each). Germline V gives CDR1 ENHRY, CDR2 SYGVKD. V gave up 7 bases and J gave up 15 bases, with 22 bases separating them. The CDR3 length is 13 residues.

The J gene is TRBJ2-4, the V gene TRBV6-1, with TRBD2 as a possible D gene (6 bases). The CDR3 spans 14 residues. Trimming took off 9 bases at V and 2 bases at J, with 14 bases between the two ends. CDR1 and CDR2 from the germline V gene are MNHNS and SASEGT. The CDR3 sequence: CASTGDWPKNIQYF. In nucleotides, the CDR3 is TGTGCCAGTACGGGAGACTGGCCCAAAAACATTCAGTACTTC.

The J gene is TRBJ2-5, the V gene TRBV6-5; no definite D call. Trimming took off 2 bases at V and 4 bases at J, with 14 bases between the two ends. Per germline, CDR1 MNHEY and CDR2 SVGAGI. CDR3 length: 15 residues. CDR3 in DNA: TGTGCCAGCAGTTACAGCCCCTTATTTGGAGAGACCCAGTACTTC. Encoded protein: CASSYSPLFGETQYF.